Each of the 20 T cell receptor beta chains below was sequenced from the same sample in a study of control samples from healthy donors and cancer patients. The assay was immunoSEQ multiplex PCR, and TCRdb's table has in-frame clones only and misses some. The table has about 270,000 clones, over 75% seen once. Sequencing was carried out using PBMCs. All receptors derive from a woman aged 55-69 years with lung cancer.

This chain joins TRBV18 and TRBJ2-1; no definite D call. Trimming took 5 bases from V and 0 from J, leaving 5 bases between them. The CDR3 consists of 13 residues. From germline, CDR1 is KGHSH and CDR2 LQKENI. The CDR3, as DNA: TGTGCCAGCTCATCCGGCTCCTACAATGAGCAGTTCTTC. Translated: CASSSGSYNEQFF.

Concerning this clone: The same CDR3 can be traced to other DNA sequences in this sample. The V gene is TRBV24-1, the J gene TRBJ2-3; unclear D gene. The CDR3 covers 12 residues. V gave up 4 bases and J gave up 2 bases, with 3 bases separating them. CDR1 KGHDR and CDR2 SFDVKD come from the germline V gene. CDR3 sequence: CATSDVTDTQYF. Written as DNA, the CDR3 is TGTGCCACCAGTGACGTCACAGATACGCAGTATTTT.

In regard to this clone: The same CDR3 can be traced to other DNA sequences in this sample. The gene calls are TRBV3-1 (or the pseudogene TRBV3-2) and TRBJ2-7; D not certain. CDR1 and CDR2 (germline): LGHDT, YNNKEL (reference sequence). V was trimmed by 4 bases and J by 0 bases, leaving 1 base between them. The length of the CDR3 is 11 residues. CDR3 nucleotide sequence: TGTGCCAGCAGCCCCTCCTACGAGCAGTACTTC. Translated: CASSPSYEQYF.

The gene calls are TRBV10-1 and TRBJ1-1; possibly TRBD1 for D (5 bases). V was trimmed by 3 bases and J by 1 base, leaving 9 bases between them. The CDR3 is made up of 14 amino acids. The germline V gene encodes CDR1 WNHNN and CDR2 SYGVQD (reference sequence). DNA for the CDR3: TGCGCCAGCAGTGACGGGGGATCGAACACTGAAGCTTTCTTT. It translates to CASSDGGSNTEAFF.

This rearrangement joins TRBV7-8 to TRBJ1-1; D gene unclear. Germline-derived CDR1 and CDR2 are SGHVS and FQNEAQ. The CDR3 has 14 residues. The V end lost 5 bases, the J end lost 1 base, and 11 bases lay between the germline ends. The CDR3 nucleotides read TGTGCCAGCAGCCCCCTCCAGCAGAACACTGAAGCTTTCTTT. Translating it yields CASSPLQQNTEAFF.

This sequence joins TRBV5-1 and TRBJ1-1, with 7 nucleotides matching TRBD1. The CDR3 is 14 amino acids. Germline CDR1 is SGHRS and CDR2 is YFSETQ. Germline trimming cut 0 bases from V and 5 bases from J; bases unmatched to any gene: 4. The CDR3 region is CASSLARGGTEAFF. As DNA, the CDR3 is TGCGCCAGCAGCTTGGCCAGGGGGGGAACTGAAGCTTTCTTT.

This chain uses TRBV19 with TRBJ1-2; 7 bases match TRBD1. The CDR3 sequence is 14 residues long. Germline V gene data show CDR1 as LNHDA and CDR2 as SQIVND (reference sequence). J lost 0 bases, V lost 5 bases, and 3 bases had no gene match. In DNA form, the CDR3 reads TGTGCCAGTAGTCCCGGACAGGCTAACTATGGCTACACCTTC. Amino acid sequence: CASSPGQANYGYTF.

V and J are TRBV7-2 and TRBJ2-5; D may be TRBD1 (5 bases). This CDR3 spans 14 amino acids. V dropped 5 bases and J dropped 2 bases, with 12 bases sitting between them. Looked up from germline, CDR1 is SGHTA and CDR2 is FQGNSA. This chain's CDR3 is CASSRNRQQETQYF. CDR3 bases: TGTGCCAGCAGCCGCAACCGACAGCAAGAGACCCAGTACTTC. Full variable domain (outside the CDR3, taken from reference TRBV7-2 and TRBJ2-5): GAGVSQSPSNKVTEKGKDVELRCDPISGHTALYWYRQSLGQGLEFLIYFQGNSAPDKSGLPSDRFSAERTGGSVSTLTIQRTQQEDSAVYLCASSRNRQQETQYFGPGTRLLVL.

The chain employs TRBV7-9 and TRBJ1-2; the match to TRBD1 covers 7 bases. The germline gives CDR1 SEHNR, CDR2 FQNEAQ (reference sequence). This CDR3 region has 15 residues. With 5 bases clipped from V and 5 bases from J, the junction kept 11 bases outside the gene matches. CDR3 loop: CASSPWDTGDYGYTF. CDR3 bases: TGTGCCAGCAGCCCATGGGACACAGGGGATTATGGCTACACCTTC. Full variable domain (missing parts from reference TRBV7-9 and TRBJ1-2): DTGVSQNPRHKITKRGQNVTFRCDPISEHNRLYWYRQTLGQGPEFLTYFQNEAQLEKSRLLSDRFSAERPKGSFSTLEIQRTEQGDSAMYLCASSPWDTGDYGYTFGSGTRLTVV.

This chain links TRBV5-1 with TRBJ1-6; D unclear. The CDR3 consists of 13 residues. The V end lost 0 bases, the J end lost 10 bases, and 8 bases lay between the germline ends. CDR1 and CDR2 (germline): SGHRS, YFSETQ. CDR3 loop: CASSLDEASPLHF. In nucleotides, the CDR3 is TGCGCCAGCAGCTTGGATGAGGCCTCACCCCTCCACTTT.

V and J are TRBV28 and TRBJ2-1; 11 bases are a match to TRBD2. Germline assignment: CDR1 MDHEN and CDR2 SYDVKM. The CDR3 is 15 amino acids. The V and J ends lost 5 bases and 10 bases, in that order; junction bases with no gene match: 10. CDR3 nucleotide sequence: TGTGCCAGCAGTGTCCGGACTAGCGGGTCGGACGAGCAGTTCTTC. The encoded protein is CASSVRTSGSDEQFF.

The chain recombines TRBV11-2 with TRBJ2-5; no firm D call. Trimming removed 5 bases at V and 0 bases at J, with 10 bases between. This CDR3 region has 14 residues. Looked up from germline, CDR1 is SGHAT and CDR2 is FQNNGV. CDR3 sequence: CASSPAHYQETQYF. In nucleotides, the CDR3 is TGTGCCAGCAGCCCAGCCCATTACCAAGAGACCCAGTACTTC.

The table lists this clone with a count of one. This chain joins TRBV5-1 and TRBJ2-2, with 8 bases lining up with TRBD1. Losses at the gene ends were 2 bases for V and 11 bases for J; bases not matched to a gene: 11. Germline CDR1 reads SGHRS; CDR2 reads YFSETQ. This CDR3 is built from 15 residues. The CDR3 bases are TGCGCCAGCAGCTTAACAGGGGGACAAGGGCCCGAGCTGTTTTTT. Translating gives CASSLTGGQGPELFF.

The chain links TRBV12-3 or TRBV12-4 to TRBJ1-2; 7 nucleotides align to TRBD1. J lost 6 bases, V lost 3 bases, and 4 bases had no gene match. CDR3 length: 13 amino acids. The CDR3 nucleotides are TGTGCCAGCAGTTTGCTCAGGGGGAATGGCTACACCTTC. Translated, it gives CASSLLRGNGYTF.

The chain joins TRBV4-2 to TRBJ2-7, with TRBD2 identical over 7 bases. CDR1 and CDR2 from the germline V gene are LGHNA and YNFKEQ. V dropped 4 bases and J dropped 4; count of bases not matched to a gene: 7. The CDR3 is made up of 14 amino acids. CDR3 region: CASSPGGSGYEQYF. The DNA for the CDR3 is TGTGCCAGCAGCCCGGGGGGTTCCGGGTACGAGCAGTACTTC.

The rearrangement links TRBV19 to TRBJ1-5; TRBD1 aligns across 9 bases. Germline V gives CDR1 LNHDA, CDR2 SQIVND (reference sequence). This CDR3 has 14 residues. Trimming removed 5 bases from V and 10 bases from J; junction bases left unmatched: 9. The CDR3 is CASSSPRTGEPQHF. The CDR3, as DNA: TGTGCCAGTAGTTCCCCTCGGACAGGGGAACCCCAGCATTTT.

The chain joins TRBV7-3 to TRBJ2-3; maybe TRBD2 (5 bases). The CDR3 spans 14 residues. V was clipped by 1 base and J by 8 bases, with 13 bases between them. Germline-derived CDR1 and CDR2 are SGHTA and FQGTGA. The CDR3 loop is CASSLNGVGSTQYF. For the CDR3, the DNA is TGTGCCAGCAGCTTAAACGGGGTCGGAAGTACGCAGTATTTT.

V and J are TRBV3-1 (or the pseudogene TRBV3-2) and TRBJ1-1, with D unresolved. There are 12 residues in the CDR3. CDR1 is LGHDT, CDR2 YNNKEL, per germline (reference sequence). Trimming removed 7 bases at V and 1 base at J, with 7 bases between. The CDR3 is CASTDANTEAFF. Here the CDR3 DNA reads TGTGCCAGCACCGACGCGAACACTGAAGCTTTCTTT.

J is TRBJ2-7 and V is TRBV3-1 (or the pseudogene TRBV3-2); D perhaps matches TRBD1 (5 bases). The germline CDR1 and CDR2 sequences are LGHDT and YNNKEL (reference sequence). This CDR3 is built from 13 residues. Trimming shortened V by 5 bases and J by 1 base, and 9 bases separated the two germline ends. CDR3 amino acids: CASSSPGSYEQYF. CDR3 nucleotide sequence: TGTGCCAGCAGCTCGCCAGGGTCCTACGAGCAGTACTTC.

This clone was detected only a few times. CDR3 loop: CASSPIFGTGAGNTIYF. CDR3 DNA sequence: TGTGCCAGCTCACCTATTTTCGGGACAGGGGCTGGAAACACCATATATTTT. This sequence joins TRBV18 and TRBJ1-3, with 10 bases matching TRBD1. The germline gives CDR1 KGHSH, CDR2 LQKENI. After removal of 3 bases from V and 2 bases from J, the junction contained 7 bases not matched to a gene. The CDR3 spans 17 residues.